This TCR beta chain stems from a study of CD8 T cells in ankylosing spondylitis. Study-level findings and limits: Clones tied to disease were said to be significantly enriched in matched ankylosing spondylitis synovial fluid. What seemed typical of ankylosing spondylitis blood was a TCR beta motif built from several highly homologous variants. A number of the motif variants had already been described in reactive arthritis synovial fluid and blood.

5'-RACE, quantitative and with molecular barcodes, yielded the TCR beta libraries. TCRdb called the 5' RACE reads again in MiXCR, with one record for every CDR3 protein. The sample holds approximately 540,000 distinct CDR3 sequences, about 13% seen once. This clonotype was seen only a few times. What it binds is not known. Germline CDR1 and CDR2: DFQATT and SNEGSKA (reference sequence). The junction had 5 bases not matched to a gene; V was cut back by 3 bases and J by 2 bases. There are 14 residues in the CDR3. Sequencing input: blood, either unsorted or a sorted T cell fraction (not recorded which). The sequence derives from a male donor with ankylosing spondylitis. The chain recombines TRBV20-1 with TRBJ2-3; 7 bases line up with TRBD2. CDR3 region: CSASGGTSTDTQYF. In nucleotides, the CDR3 is TGCAGTGCTAGCGGGGGGACTTCCACAGATACGCAGTATTTT.